Listed here is a single TCR beta chain. It lacks a known antigen. The sample holds no much larger clone one base away, and base qualities are not on file. The germline V gene specifies SGDLS as CDR1 and YYNGEE as CDR2. V is trimmed back by 0 bases and J by 6 bases, and the junction contains 6 bases that no gene match accounts for. The CDR3, cysteine through phenylalanine, is 16 amino acids long. The CDR3 DNA has 48 bases and is translated from base 1. The collaborating institutions used their own protocols to collect whole blood in K2EDTA tubes. For TCRbeta analysis, collaborator samples were shipped as frozen whole blood, as isolated PBMCs, or as DNA extracted from either sample type. The source of the sample is a study of blood T cell repertoires in COVID-19 (dated by TCRdb to the early 2020s). About the full investigation: Samples covering the acute and convalescent phases of COVID-19 were provided by collaborators in the United States, Italy and Spain. The prospective study material was composed of cDNA or gDNA derived from T cells, B-cell-depleted T cells, or PBMCs. Deeply sampled blood TCRbeta repertoires from subjects exposed to, actively infected with, or recovered from COVID-19 were included in the dataset. Where HLA class I and class II types were available, the types were taken from metadata supplied by the sample provider, not from assay-based typing. The repertoires were released in a freely available public database meant as a resource for research on the immune response to SARS-CoV-2. Sample metadata almost always included a de-identified subject ID, COVID-19 status, age in years and sex. Samples were obtained from the ongoing ImmuneRACE study (first 160 participants) and from 1,254 subjects provided by 6 global collaborators. The research as a whole found: The quantity of clinical and demographic metadata differed by source and by participant and was supplied without curation.

The immunoSEQ Assay, a bias-controlled multiplex PCR, was used to amplify TCRbeta CDR3 regions from genomic DNA. Regarding the original processing steps: The number of nucleated cells in each sample was estimated from the amplification of reference gene primers within the assay. To quantify the absolute abundance of each unique TCRbeta CDR3 rearrangement, sequence reads were collapsed and filtered. Productive Simpson clonality was computed per sample as the square root of Simpson's diversity index over productive rearrangements. As stored in TCRdb, this immuneACCESS dataset retains in-frame rearrangements with V and J assigned. A fraction of the clones does not appear; measured against another copy, unresolved V genes explain less than half of the discrepancy, and the remainder lacks a known reason. V and J calls and clone size are given by that table; D and trimming were obtained from the DNA. Across this sample there are about 270,000 clones, with around 86% seen only once. Jointly, the top ten make up approximately 2% of the sample.

This chain joins TRBV9 to TRBJ2-1; a stretch of 10 junction bases matches TRBD1. Sequencing input: peripheral blood. This clonotype was sampled from a man aged 50-60 years with acute or convalescent COVID-19. CDR3 sequence: CASSVVRGQGCNEQFF. The nucleotide sequence is given as TGTGCCAGCAGCGTAGTTAGGGGACAGGGGTGCAATGAGCAGTTCTTC.